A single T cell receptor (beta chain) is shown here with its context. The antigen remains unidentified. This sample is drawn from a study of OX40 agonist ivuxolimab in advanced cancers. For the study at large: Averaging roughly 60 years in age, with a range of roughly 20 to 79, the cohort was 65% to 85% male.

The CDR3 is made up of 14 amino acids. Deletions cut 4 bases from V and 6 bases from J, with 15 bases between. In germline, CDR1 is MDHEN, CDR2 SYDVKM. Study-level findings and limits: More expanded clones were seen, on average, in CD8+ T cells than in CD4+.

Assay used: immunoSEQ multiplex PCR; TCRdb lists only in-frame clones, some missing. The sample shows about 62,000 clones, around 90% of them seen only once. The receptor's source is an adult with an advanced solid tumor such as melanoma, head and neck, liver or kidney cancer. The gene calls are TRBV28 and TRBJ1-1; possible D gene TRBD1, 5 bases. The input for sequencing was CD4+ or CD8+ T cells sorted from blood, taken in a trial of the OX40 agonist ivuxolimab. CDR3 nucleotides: TGTGCCAGCAGTTGGGAAGGGACGAGGGCTGAAGCTTTCTTT. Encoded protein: CASSWEGTRAEAFF.